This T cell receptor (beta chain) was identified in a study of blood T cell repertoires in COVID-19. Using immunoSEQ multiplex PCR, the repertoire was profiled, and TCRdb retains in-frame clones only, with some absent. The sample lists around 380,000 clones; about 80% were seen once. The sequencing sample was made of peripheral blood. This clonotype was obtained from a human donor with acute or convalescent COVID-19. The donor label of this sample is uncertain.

CDR3 residues: CASSLLGTANYEQYF. The CDR3, as DNA: TGTGCCAGTAGTCTTTTGGGGACAGCAAACTACGAGCAGTACTTC. The chain is built from TRBV19 and TRBJ2-7; 7 bases are shared with TRBD1. V lost 5 bases, J lost 3 bases, and 10 bases stayed unmatched. The V gene's germline CDR1 is LNHDA and CDR2 SQIVND (reference sequence). The CDR3 loop spans 15 amino acids.